These 18 T cell receptor beta chains originate from one sample sequenced in a study of shared clonotypes between healthy human individuals. Profiled with immunoSEQ multiplex PCR; TCRdb holds only in-frame clones, not every one. The sample includes over a million clones, 98% of them seen just once. The sequencing input was naive CD4+ T cells sorted from blood. Subset in this sample: CD45RA+ positively selected. These receptors were obtained from a man aged 25-40 years in good health.

The rearrangement links TRBV4-2 to TRBJ1-2; D possibly corresponds to TRBD1 (6 bases). The CDR3 covers 13 residues. CDR1 is LGHNA, CDR2 YNFKEQ, per germline. V gave up 3 bases and J gave up 6 bases, with 11 bases separating them. This CDR3 reads CASSQGTLNGYTF. CDR3 in DNA: TGTGCCAGCAGCCAGGGGACACTGAATGGCTACACCTTC.

Concerning this clone itself: The same CDR3 can be traced to other DNA sequences in this sample. The V call is TRBV5-1, the J call TRBJ2-3; D gene unclear. The CDR3 runs 14 residues. V lost 1 base to trimming and J lost 2 bases, with 8 bases between them. The germline V gene encodes CDR1 SGHRS and CDR2 YFSETQ. DNA for the CDR3: TGCGCCAGCAGCTTGCTTGTATCCACAGATACGCAGTATTTT. This gives the protein CASSLLVSTDTQYF.

In this sample, this clone turned up once. J is TRBJ2-2 and V is TRBV7-8; 11 bases fit TRBD2. CDR3 length equals 21 residues. The germline CDR1 and CDR2 sequences are SGHVS and FQNEAQ. V lost 4 bases, J lost 0 bases, and 16 bases stayed unmatched. The CDR3 region is CASSSTWGLAVLRANTGELFF. The DNA for the CDR3 is TGTGCCAGCAGCTCTACCTGGGGACTAGCGGTATTACGCGCGAACACCGGGGAGCTGTTTTTT.

The genes are TRBV5-1 and TRBJ2-4; the match to TRBD1 covers 9 bases. Trimming took 0 bases from V and 5 from J; bases not matched to a gene: 9. The CDR3 totals 17 residues. In germline, CDR1 is SGHRS, CDR2 YFSETQ. CDR3 amino acids: CASSLALGTGLENIQYF. CDR3 nucleotide sequence: TGCGCCAGCAGCTTGGCACTCGGGACAGGGTTGGAAAACATTCAGTACTTC.

The CDR3 spells CASSLGDRDYNEQFF. The DNA for the CDR3 is TGTGCCAGCAGCTTAGGGGACAGGGATTACAATGAGCAGTTCTTC. The rearrangement links TRBV7-2 to TRBJ2-1, with TRBD1 matching over 9 bases. CDR3 size: 15 residues. V lost 1 base and J lost 4; bases outside the gene matches: 2. Germline CDR1 reads SGHTA; CDR2 reads FQGNSA.

This chain links TRBV11-2 with TRBJ2-1; TRBD2 agrees at 11 bases. Germline V gives CDR1 SGHAT, CDR2 FQNNGV. V shed 9 bases and J 5 bases; nucleotides not matched to a gene: 9. The CDR3 contains 15 residues. Here the CDR3 reads CASENGLAGDNEQFF. The DNA for the CDR3 is TGTGCCAGTGAAAATGGACTAGCGGGCGACAATGAGCAGTTCTTC.

The gene calls are TRBV7-9 and TRBJ2-7; a weak D match, TRBD1 (6 bases). The CDR3 has 16 amino acids. Germline CDR1 reads SEHNR; CDR2 reads FQNEAQ (reference sequence). The V gene lost 5 bases and the J gene lost 2 bases, with 19 bases spanning the gap. CDR3 protein: CASSQTDRAGAYEQYF. CDR3 nucleotide sequence: TGTGCCAGCAGCCAGACTGACCGGGCAGGGGCCTACGAGCAGTACTTC.

Only one count was recorded for this clone. The V and J genes are TRBV5-5 and TRBJ2-7, with 14 bases aligning to TRBD2. Germline V gene sequence: CDR1 SGHKS, CDR2 YYEKEE (reference sequence). The V gene end was trimmed by 2 bases and the J gene end by 4 bases; junction bases not matched to a gene: 14. There are 19 residues in the CDR3. The CDR3 DNA is TGTGCCAGCAGCTTCCCCCCGGGGACTAGCGGGAGTCGGGCTTACGAGCAGTACTTC. This codes for CASSFPPGTSGSRAYEQYF.

J is TRBJ1-4 and V is TRBV5-1; TRBD1 is a possible D gene (5 bases). Trimming took off 4 bases at V and 5 bases at J, with 15 bases between the two ends. CDR1 and CDR2 (germline): SGHRS, YFSETQ. The CDR3 spans 15 residues. The CDR3 DNA follows: TGCGCCAGCAGCCCGTGGGGACGGACGAATGAAAAACTGTTTTTT. Translating it yields CASSPWGRTNEKLFF.

Turning to this clone: Different DNA sequences within this sample yield the same CDR3. This chain connects TRBV7-6 to TRBJ2-5, with D unresolved. Between the trimmed V and J ends, which lost 3 bases and 0 bases, there was a span of 2 bases. The CDR3 extends over 12 amino acids. CDR1 SGHVS and CDR2 FNYEAQ come from the germline V gene. The CDR3 DNA reads as TGTGCCAGCAGCTTTAACCAAGAGACCCAGTACTTC. Its translation: CASSFNQETQYF.

The CDR3 spells CASSLNSGASYEQYF. The CDR3 DNA reads as TGCGCCAGCAGCCTAAATAGCGGGGCTTCCTACGAGCAGTACTTC. V gene TRBV5-1 combines with J gene TRBJ2-7; 8 nucleotides match TRBD2. The CDR3 has 15 amino acids. Trimming cost V 4 bases and J 1 base; bases outside gene matches: 7. Germline V gene sequence: CDR1 SGHRS, CDR2 YFSETQ.

The genes are TRBV11-2 and TRBJ2-3, with D perhaps matching TRBD2 (6 bases). V was shortened by 1 base and J by 6 bases, with 17 bases between the two germline ends. The V gene's germline CDR1 is SGHAT and CDR2 FQNNGV. The CDR3 covers 16 residues. The CDR3 region has the DNA TGTGCCAGCAGCTTAGGCGCGGGACGGTTCTCGGATACGCAGTATTTT. It encodes CASSLGAGRFSDTQYF.

V and J are TRBV10-3 and TRBJ2-7, with D perhaps TRBD2 (7 bases). The V gene's germline CDR1 is ENHRY and CDR2 SYGVKD. The CDR3 contains 14 residues. V lost 0 bases and J lost 2, with 8 bases in between. CDR3 amino acids: CAISESRGPYEQYF. In DNA form, the CDR3 reads TGTGCCATCAGTGAGTCGCGGGGGCCCTACGAGCAGTACTTC.

The chain recombines TRBV18 with TRBJ2-1, with 10 bases aligning to TRBD2. CDR3 size: 17 residues. CDR1 and CDR2 from the germline V gene are KGHSH and LQKENI. The V and J ends lost 2 bases and 2 bases, in that order; junction bases with no gene match: 6. CDR3 sequence (DNA): TGTGCCAGCTCACCAGCGCCTAGCGGGGGTACCTACAATGAGCAGTTCTTC. Residues: CASSPAPSGGTYNEQFF.

The chain combines TRBV19 with TRBJ1-1; tentative D call: TRBD1 (5 bases). The CDR3 spans 15 residues. V dropped 7 bases and J dropped 1 base, with 16 bases sitting between them. Per germline, CDR1 LNHDA and CDR2 SQIVND (reference sequence). The CDR3 region has the DNA TGTGCCAGTACCCCTCGGGGCTCCTGGAACACTGAAGCTTTCTTT. This encodes CASTPRGSWNTEAFF.

This chain connects TRBV7-9 to TRBJ1-4; unclear D gene. The V gene's germline CDR1 is SEHNR and CDR2 FQNEAQ (reference sequence). V lost 1 base, J lost 8 bases, and 14 bases lay in between. The CDR3 has 15 residues. CDR3 bases: TGTGCCAGCAGCTTAGTACCACGTGATGGGGAAAAACTGTTTTTT. Translation gives CASSLVPRDGEKLFF.

The chain's CDR3 is CASSLDVQTNTEAFF. The CDR3 nucleotides read TGTGCCAGCAGCTTAGATGTACAGACCAACACTGAAGCTTTCTTT. The rearrangement links TRBV7-2 to TRBJ1-1, with D unclear. The V gene's germline CDR1 is SGHTA and CDR2 FQGNSA. The CDR3 is 15 amino acids. Trimming shortened V by 1 base and J by 2 bases, and 11 bases separated the two germline ends. Complete variable domain (other parts from reference TRBV7-2 and TRBJ1-1): GAGVSQSPSNKVTEKGKDVELRCDPISGHTALYWYRQSLGQGLEFLIYFQGNSAPDKSGLPSDRFSAERTGGSVSTLTIQRTQQEDSAVYLCASSLDVQTNTEAFFGQGTRLTVV.

CDR3 in DNA: TGCGCCAGCAGCCCGAGGGAGGTCGGCTCCTACGAGCAGTACTTC. This gives the protein CASSPREVGSYEQYF. The V gene is TRBV5-1, the J gene TRBJ2-7; TRBD2 is a possible D gene (6 bases). The CDR3 contains 15 residues. Trimming stripped 4 bases from V and 0 bases from J, with 14 bases between. Germline lookup yields CDR1 SGHRS and CDR2 YFSETQ.